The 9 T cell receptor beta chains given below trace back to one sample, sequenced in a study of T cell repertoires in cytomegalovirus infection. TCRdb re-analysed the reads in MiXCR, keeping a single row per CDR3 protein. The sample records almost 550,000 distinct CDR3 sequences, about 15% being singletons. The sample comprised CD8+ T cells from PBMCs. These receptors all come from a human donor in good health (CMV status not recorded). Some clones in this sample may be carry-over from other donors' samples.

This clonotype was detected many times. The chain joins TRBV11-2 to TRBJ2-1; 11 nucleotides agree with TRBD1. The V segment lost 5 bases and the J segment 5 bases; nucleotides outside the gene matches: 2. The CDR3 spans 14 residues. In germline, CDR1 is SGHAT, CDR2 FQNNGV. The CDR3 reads CASSAGQGDNEQFF. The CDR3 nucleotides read TGTGCCAGCAGCGCGGGACAGGGGGACAATGAGCAGTTCTTC. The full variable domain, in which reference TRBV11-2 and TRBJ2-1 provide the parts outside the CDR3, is EAGVAQSPRYKIIEKRQSVAFWCNPISGHATLYWYQQILGQGPKLLIQFQNNGVVDDSQLPKDRFSAERLKGVDSTLKIQPAKLEDSAVYLCASSAGQGDNEQFFGPGTRLTVL.

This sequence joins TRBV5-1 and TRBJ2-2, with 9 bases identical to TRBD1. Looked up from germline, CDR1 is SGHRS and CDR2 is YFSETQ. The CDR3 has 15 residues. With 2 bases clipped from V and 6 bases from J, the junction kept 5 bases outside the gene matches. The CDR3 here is CASSFGTGSPGELFF. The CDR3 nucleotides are TGCGCCAGCAGCTTCGGGACAGGGTCTCCCGGGGAGCTGTTTTTT.

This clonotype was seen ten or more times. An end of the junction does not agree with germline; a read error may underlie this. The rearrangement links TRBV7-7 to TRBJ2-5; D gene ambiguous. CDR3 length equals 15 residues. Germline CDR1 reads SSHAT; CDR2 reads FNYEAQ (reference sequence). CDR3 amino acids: CASSPREARKETQYF. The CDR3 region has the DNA TGTGCTAGCAGCCCCCGCGAGGCCCGGAAAGAGACCCAGTACTTC.

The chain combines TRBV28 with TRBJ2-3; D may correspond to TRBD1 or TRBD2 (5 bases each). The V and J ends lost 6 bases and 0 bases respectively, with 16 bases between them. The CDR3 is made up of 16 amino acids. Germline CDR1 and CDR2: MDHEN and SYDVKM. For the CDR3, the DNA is TGTGCCAGCAGGGGGGACGGCCGAACTAGCACAGATACGCAGTATTTT. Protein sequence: CASRGDGRTSTDTQYF.

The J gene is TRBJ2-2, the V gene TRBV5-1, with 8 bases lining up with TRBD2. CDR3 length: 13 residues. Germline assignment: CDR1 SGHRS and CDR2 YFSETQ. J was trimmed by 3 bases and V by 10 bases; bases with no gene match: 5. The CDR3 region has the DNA TGCGCCCCTCCGGGAGGGGACACCGGGGAGCTGTTTTTT. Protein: CAPPGGDTGELFF.

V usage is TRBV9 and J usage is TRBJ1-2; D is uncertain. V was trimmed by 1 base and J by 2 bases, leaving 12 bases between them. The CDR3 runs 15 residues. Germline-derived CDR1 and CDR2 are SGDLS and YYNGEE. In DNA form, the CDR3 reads TGTGCCAGCAGCGTAACTGGTAGTACAAACTATGGCTACACCTTC. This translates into CASSVTGSTNYGYTF.

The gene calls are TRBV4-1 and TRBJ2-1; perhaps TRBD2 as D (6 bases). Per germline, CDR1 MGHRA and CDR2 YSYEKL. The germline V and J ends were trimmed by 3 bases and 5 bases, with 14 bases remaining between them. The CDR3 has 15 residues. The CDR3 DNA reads TGCGCCAGCAGCCAGTGGACTACCGGGAACAATGAGCAGTTCTTC. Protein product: CASSQWTTGNNEQFF.

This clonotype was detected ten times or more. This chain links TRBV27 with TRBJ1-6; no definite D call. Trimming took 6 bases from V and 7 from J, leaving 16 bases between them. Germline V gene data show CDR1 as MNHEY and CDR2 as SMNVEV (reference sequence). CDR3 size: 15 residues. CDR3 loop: CASRPPGRGNSPLHF. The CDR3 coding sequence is TGTGCCAGCAGGCCCCCCGGGAGAGGGAATTCACCCCTCCACTTT.

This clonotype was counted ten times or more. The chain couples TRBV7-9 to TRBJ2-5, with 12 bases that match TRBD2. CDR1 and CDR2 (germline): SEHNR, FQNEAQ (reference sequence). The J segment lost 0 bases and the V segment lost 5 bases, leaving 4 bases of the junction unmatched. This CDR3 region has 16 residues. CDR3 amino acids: CASSGRLAGDQETQYF. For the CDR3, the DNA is TGTGCCAGCAGCGGCCGACTAGCGGGAGACCAAGAGACCCAGTACTTC.